This TCR beta chain derives from a study of Ad26.COV2.S vaccination and SARS-CoV-2 variants. Study-wide background: Donor had been placed in the Ad26.COV2.S arm of the COV1001 trial. Donor got 5x10^10 or 1x10^11 viral particles of Ad26.COV2.S. General observations from the study: Substantial response breadth was reportedly seen for spike-specific CD8+ and CD4+ T cells after vaccination. Researchers cautioned that TCR breadth and depth analyses may have underestimated total T cell responses.

The repertoire was sequenced with immunoSEQ multiplex PCR; TCRdb's copy has only in-frame clones and lacks some. This table has about 480,000 clones, roughly 87% appearing once. Trimming cost V 3 bases and J 2 bases, with 5 bases left between them. Germline values: CDR1 SQVTM, CDR2 ANQGSEA. There are 11 residues in the CDR3. Regarding treatment: 15 to 20 received Ad26.COV2.S at low or high dose, single or two shots; about five received placebo; per-sample allocation not given. Sampling was done on day 63 after the first vaccine or placebo injection. Remarks on this clone: No antigen is known for it.

The sequencing here drew on peripheral blood, taken in a trial of Ad26.COV2.S vaccine versus placebo. The receptor was derived from a person aged 18-65 years who received the Ad26.COV2.S COVID-19 vaccine or a placebo. This chain joins TRBV29-1 and TRBJ2-7, with TRBD2 as a possible D gene (5 bases). CDR3 in amino acids: CSVERAYEQYF. The CDR3 region has the DNA TGCAGCGTTGAGAGGGCCTACGAGCAGTACTTC.